The clone carrying this T cell receptor (beta chain) was counted at least ten times. The antigen is unknown. Germline lookup yields CDR1 MNHEY and CDR2 SVGAGI. V lost 2 bases and J 0 bases, leaving 10 bases between the germline ends. This CDR3 contains 15 residues. This entry belongs to a study of human T cells and chemical hapten exposure. Study-wide background: Across the whole study, which lasted around 24 weeks, patients were given diphenylcyclopropenone on the scalp once a week.

Regarding time point: pre-sensitization, week 0. Treatment described: therapeutic diphenylcyclopropenone sensitization with weekly scalp DPC. Authors' processing steps: There were a median of approximately 88,000 TCRs per sample, with a range from 23,224 to 690,600. MiXCR, run by TCRdb on the RACE reads, gives a single entry per CDR3 protein. These V and J calls originate from TCRdb's pipeline instead of the authors' own analysis. The profile shows more than 250,000 distinct CDR3 sequences, 7.5% to 10% of them singletons. Notes on the study in general: More PT1 expanded TCRs went with higher patch test scores.

The chain is built from TRBV6-5 and TRBJ1-1, with D uncertain. The origin of this receptor is a woman in her 40s with alopecia areata. Some clones in this sample may be carry-over from other donors' samples. The sequenced sample was whole blood, obtained in connection with sensitization to the hapten diphenylcyclopropenone (DPC). CDR3 protein: CASSYSPNMNTEAFF. In nucleotides, the CDR3 is TGTGCCAGCAGTTACAGCCCGAATATGAACACTGAAGCTTTCTTT.